The 20 T cell receptor beta chains listed next were all sequenced from one sample in a study of vaccination effects on CD4 cells after COVID-19. Their target antigens are unknown. A roughly ten-day culture period preceded the isolation of CD4+ T cells. Here immunoSEQ multiplex PCR was the method, and the copy in TCRdb shows in-frame clones only, minus some. Among approximately 46,000 clones listed, 74% were seen once. The specimen comprised CD4+ T cells from PBMCs cultured without peptide, sampled before COVID-19 vaccination. Receptor source: a human donor who had a prior SARS-CoV-2 infection.

The chain is built from TRBV5-1 and TRBJ2-1; D not certain. Between the trimmed V and J ends, which lost 4 bases and 6 bases, there was a span of 14 bases. The CDR3 runs 14 residues. Germline-derived CDR1 and CDR2 are SGHRS and YFSETQ. The CDR3 reads CASSPAVPLNEQFF. The CDR3 nucleotides are TGCGCCAGCAGCCCGGCGGTTCCCCTCAATGAGCAGTTCTTC.

The chain employs TRBV5-1 and TRBJ1-2; D unclear. CDR3 length: 12 amino acids. Trimming removed 4 bases at V and 2 bases at J, with 6 bases between. Germline V gives CDR1 SGHRS, CDR2 YFSETQ. The DNA for the CDR3 is TGCGCCAGCAGCCGAGACAACTATGGCTACACCTTC. This gives the protein CASSRDNYGYTF.

CDR3 nucleotides: TGTGCCAGCTCACCACCACCGGGCAGAGAGACCCAGTACTTC. Its protein is CASSPPPGRETQYF. The V gene is TRBV18, the J gene TRBJ2-5; D gene ambiguous. Germline V CDR1 and CDR2: KGHSH, LQKENI. V lost 0 bases, J lost 4 bases, and 9 bases lay in between. This CDR3 contains 14 residues.

This clone was recorded a few times. The chain combines TRBV15 with TRBJ1-2; D remains ambiguous. Trimming removed 1 base from V and 1 base from J, with 7 bases in between. The V gene's germline CDR1 is LNHNV and CDR2 YYDKDF (reference sequence). This CDR3 is 14 amino acids long. The CDR3 coding sequence is TGTGCCACCAGCAGAGCAGGCATTAACTATGGCTACACCTTC. Residues: CATSRAGINYGYTF.

This clone was recorded once. The chain employs TRBV2 and TRBJ1-4, with 8 bases fitting TRBD1. V shed 6 bases and J 4 bases; nucleotides not matched to a gene: 1. Germline-derived CDR1 and CDR2 are SNHLY and FYNNEI. There are 13 residues in the CDR3. This CDR3 reads CASSRGHNEKLFF. The CDR3 bases are TGTGCCAGCAGCAGGGGGCATAATGAAAAACTGTTTTTT.

The chain uses TRBV5-6 and TRBJ2-7; no reliable D call. Per the germline V gene, CDR1 is SGHDT and CDR2 is YYEEEE. The CDR3 consists of 13 residues. Trimming stripped 1 base from V and 6 bases from J, with 11 bases between. In DNA, the CDR3 is TGTGCCAGCAGCTTGCATCGGTCTCCCGAGCAGTACTTC. This codes for CASSLHRSPEQYF.

V usage is TRBV1 and J usage is TRBJ2-7; the table's TRBD2 call for D was not verified on the DNA. TRBV1 is reported as a pseudogene. The CDR3 spans 17 residues. CDR3 loop: CTSSDTEEGGSLYEQYF. The CDR3 nucleotides are TGCACCAGCAGCGACACCGAAGAAGGAGGATCCCTTTACGAGCAGTACTTC.

This clone was counted only a few times. The chain joins TRBV5-6 to TRBJ2-7, with 11 bases matching TRBD2. J was trimmed by 8 bases and V by 6 bases; bases with no gene match: 7. From germline, CDR1 is SGHDT and CDR2 YYEEEE. This CDR3 has 13 amino acids. CDR3 coding DNA: TGTGCCAGCACCCTTAGCGGGGGGGAGCAGCAGTACTTC. Protein: CASTLSGGEQQYF.

This sequence joins TRBV4-3 and TRBJ2-3, with 7 bases aligning to TRBD1. Trimming at V came to 4 bases and at J to 3 bases, leaving 13 bases not matched to a gene. This CDR3 region has 17 residues. CDR1 LGHNA and CDR2 YSLEER come from the germline V gene. CDR3 DNA: TGCGCCAGCAGCCGGACCCGGGGACAGCCCATGACAGATACGCAGTATTTT. This translates into CASSRTRGQPMTDTQYF.

This clone was counted between two and nine times. The rearrangement joins TRBV7-8 to TRBJ1-2; D call uncertain. The CDR3 length is 13 residues. With 2 bases removed from V and 4 bases from J, the gap between germline ends came to 8 bases. Germline V gene data show CDR1 as SGHVS and CDR2 as FQNEAQ. The CDR3 loop reads CASSLREPYGYTF. The CDR3, as DNA: TGTGCCAGCAGCTTACGGGAGCCCTATGGCTACACCTTC.

CDR3 sequence: CAWKVDYGYTF. CDR3 bases: TGTGCCTGGAAGGTTGATTATGGCTACACCTTC. The chain employs TRBV30 and TRBJ1-2; D unclear. The CDR3 runs 11 residues. The V gene's germline CDR1 is GTSNPN and CDR2 SVGIG (reference sequence). The V end lost 4 bases, the J end lost 5 bases, and 8 bases lay between the germline ends.

The genes are TRBV7-3 and TRBJ2-1; D is undetermined. The V end lost 0 bases, the J end lost 6 bases, and 6 bases lay between the germline ends. Germline V gives CDR1 SGHTA, CDR2 FQGTGA. The CDR3 extends over 13 amino acids. Here the CDR3 reads CASSLTPGNEQFF. Here the CDR3 DNA reads TGTGCCAGCAGCTTAACACCCGGCAATGAGCAGTTCTTC.

CDR3 DNA: TGTGCCAGCAGCTCGGGACAGGCAACTAATGAAAAACTGTTTTTT. Translating gives CASSSGQATNEKLFF. The genes are TRBV7-2 and TRBJ1-4; 8 nucleotides line up with TRBD1. Germline values: CDR1 SGHTA, CDR2 FQGNSA. The J segment lost 0 bases and the V segment lost 4 bases, leaving 1 base of the junction unmatched. The length of the CDR3 is 15 residues.

The V and J genes are TRBV29-1 and TRBJ1-2, with D perhaps matching TRBD1 (5 bases). The CDR3 is 13 amino acids. CDR1 SQVTM and CDR2 ANQGSEA come from the germline V gene. V lost 2 bases to trimming and J lost 4 bases, with 11 bases between them. For the CDR3, the DNA is TGCAGCGTTGAAAGGGGCCGAGGCTATGGCTACACCTTC. Translation: CSVERGRGYGYTF.

This clone was found once. J is TRBJ2-2 and V is TRBV9; 7 bases line up with TRBD2. The V gene end was trimmed by 3 bases and the J gene end by 0 bases; junction bases not matched to a gene: 8. The germline V gene has CDR1 SGDLS and CDR2 YYNGEE. The CDR3 runs to 17 residues. The CDR3 coding sequence is TGTGCCAGCAGCGAGAATACCAGCGGGGCGAACACCGGGGAGCTGTTTTTT. It yields the protein CASSENTSGANTGELFF.

This clone appeared a single time. The chain uses TRBV19 and TRBJ1-1; 8 bases agree with TRBD1. The length of the CDR3 is 15 residues. Trimming cost V 4 bases and J 1 base; bases outside gene matches: 5. From germline, CDR1 is LNHDA and CDR2 SQIVND (reference sequence). CDR3 region: CASSKTGEGNTEAFF. CDR3 bases: TGTGCCAGTAGTAAGACAGGGGAGGGGAACACTGAAGCTTTCTTT.

The V call is TRBV9, the J call TRBJ2-5; perhaps TRBD1 as D (5 bases). CDR3 length equals 15 residues. Germline loops: CDR1 SGDLS, CDR2 YYNGEE. V was shortened by 0 bases and J by 2 bases, with 11 bases between the two germline ends. This CDR3 reads CASSVGRQKQETQYF. The CDR3 nucleotides read TGTGCCAGCAGCGTAGGAAGACAGAAACAAGAGACCCAGTACTTC.

A few counts support this clone. CDR3 sequence reads: CASSLGTGDTQYF. CDR3 coding DNA: TGTGCCAGCAGCTTAGGGACTGGGGATACGCAGTATTTT. The chain joins TRBV7-9 to TRBJ2-3, with D possibly matching TRBD2 (5 bases). Germline assignment: CDR1 SEHNR and CDR2 FQNEAQ (reference sequence). This CDR3 is built from 13 residues. Trimming pared 1 base from V and 6 bases from J, leaving 8 bases between.

V gene TRBV6-6 combines with J gene TRBJ2-1, with a tentative D call TRBD1 (5 bases). Germline CDR1 is MNHNY and CDR2 is SVGAGI (reference sequence). The CDR3 runs 12 residues. V was pared by 2 bases and J by 10 bases, with 9 bases between. The CDR3 reads CASSYRGWEQFF. The CDR3 region has the DNA TGTGCCAGCAGTTACAGGGGCTGGGAGCAGTTCTTC.

This chain uses TRBV27 with TRBJ1-5, with a tentative D call TRBD1 (6 bases). The V end was cut by 2 bases, the J end by 7 bases, with 15 bases between. The CDR3 has 15 residues. Germline CDR1 and CDR2: MNHEY and SMNVEV (reference sequence). CDR3 in amino acids: CASSLTGNMGQPQHF. The CDR3, as DNA: TGTGCCAGCAGTTTAACAGGGAATATGGGGCAGCCCCAGCATTTT.